The clone carrying this T cell receptor (beta chain) showed up many times. Mismatch with germline at one junction end may stem from a read error. Hyperthyroidism of Graves' type that showed no ophthalmopathy progression within 18 months was stable. From less than 13 ml of fresh peripheral blood, PBMCs were isolated. This specimen belongs to a study of T cells in Graves' hyperthyroidism and ophthalmopathy. Template material for amplifying TCR beta CDR3 regions consisted of RNA transcripts. TCR CDR3 underwent first-round RT-PCR with the HTBI primer set. Via MiXCR, TCRdb re-called the multiplex PCR reads, giving one row per CDR3 protein. This sample has 550,000 to 800,000 distinct CDR3 sequences, with roughly 17% found just once. Germline V gene data show CDR1 as SGHRS and CDR2 as YFSETQ. CDR3 length: 13 amino acids.

The V call is TRBV5-1, the J call TRBJ2-7; 8 bases are shared with TRBD1. The sequence was obtained from a young man with Graves' hyperthyroidism. Source material: blood. CDR3 sequence: CASSSTGGYEQYF. CDR3 DNA sequence: TGTGCCAGCAGTTCTACAGGGGGCTACGAGCAGTACTTC.